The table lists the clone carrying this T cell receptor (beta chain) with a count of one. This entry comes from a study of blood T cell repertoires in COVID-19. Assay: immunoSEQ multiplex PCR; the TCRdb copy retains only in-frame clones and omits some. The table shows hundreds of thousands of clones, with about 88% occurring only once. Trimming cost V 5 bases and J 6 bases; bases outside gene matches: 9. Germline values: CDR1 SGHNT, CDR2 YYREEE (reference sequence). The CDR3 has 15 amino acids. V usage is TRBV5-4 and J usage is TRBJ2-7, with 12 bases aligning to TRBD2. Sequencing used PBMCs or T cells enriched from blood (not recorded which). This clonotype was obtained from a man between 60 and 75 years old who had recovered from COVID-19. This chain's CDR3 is CASSFGTSGPLEQYF. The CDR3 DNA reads TGTGCCAGCAGTTTTGGGACTAGCGGGCCCCTCGAGCAGTACTTC.